This TCR beta chain was sequenced in a study of cytomegalovirus exposure and HLA in healthy donors. Vbeta (60) and Jbeta (13) primers were used in the PCR. Sequencing was performed with immunoSEQ multiplex PCR; in TCRdb, only in-frame clones are kept and a portion is missing. The table has 150,000 or so clones, roughly 80% seen once. In regard to this clone: Its antigen is not identified.

This CDR3 comprises 16 residues. Trimming pared 4 bases from V and 3 bases from J, leaving 18 bases between. Per germline, CDR1 SGHDT and CDR2 YYEEEE. Study observations and caveats: One later analysis reportedly identified an Asian-associated ancestry cluster that showed fewer N-insertions than the approximately 710-donor mean. The study found most TCR sequences rare, yet found some public TCRs in many donors. Specificity of a few CMV-associated chains for CMV antigens was verified in vitro. A list of approximately 150 TCR beta chains associated with cytomegalovirus was given.

Material: PBMCs. The rearrangement links TRBV5-6 to TRBJ2-3, with a weak D call TRBD1 (5 bases). The TCR originated in a woman aged 45-60 years in good health and CMV-seropositive. This chain's CDR3 is CASSDLKGEGTDTQYF. Written as DNA, the CDR3 is TGTGCCAGCAGCGACCTTAAAGGGGAAGGAACAGATACGCAGTATTTT.